This TCR beta chain derives from a study of T-cell memory formation after mild COVID-19. This clonotype was detected a few times. TCRdb recomputed calls from the 5' RACE reads with MiXCR, one row per CDR3 protein. The sample records around 340,000 distinct CDR3 sequences, around an eighth being singletons. With 0 bases removed from V and 5 bases from J, the gap between germline ends came to 11 bases. Germline CDR1 and CDR2: DFQATT and SNEGSKA (reference sequence). CDR3 length: 14 amino acids. The chain carries TRBV20-1 and TRBJ2-1; D gene uncertain. Material for sequencing was PBMCs or a T cell subset sorted from them (not recorded which). This clonotype was obtained from a man younger than 35 who had mild COVID-19 (a few samples of this study predate the infection). Cell type and time point are not known. The CDR3: CSARERVRNNEQFF. The CDR3 nucleotides read TGCAGTGCTAGAGAAAGGGTCCGCAACAATGAGCAGTTCTTC.